Following are 24 T cell receptor beta chains from one sample sequenced in a study of OX40 agonist ivuxolimab in advanced cancers. The method was immunoSEQ multiplex PCR; TCRdb's version includes in-frame clones alone and lacks a portion of them. The data show roughly 88,000 clones, with about 87% seen just once and approximately 4% held by the top ten. The specimen was CD4+ or CD8+ T cells sorted from blood, collected in a trial of the OX40 agonist ivuxolimab. The receptor set was obtained from an adult with an advanced solid tumor such as melanoma, head and neck, liver or kidney cancer.

The rearrangement joins TRBV7-6 to TRBJ1-5; D is undetermined. CDR3 length: 15 residues. Germline V gene sequence: CDR1 SGHVS, CDR2 FNYEAQ. Between the trimmed V and J ends, which lost 1 base and 0 bases, there was a span of 7 bases. CDR3 sequence: CASSLGQASNQPQHF. The CDR3 coding sequence is TGTGCCAGCAGCTTAGGGCAGGCTAGCAATCAGCCCCAGCATTTT.

This clone was detected a few times. The V call is TRBV11-1, the J call TRBJ2-7; D is uncertain. With 5 bases removed from V and 2 bases from J, the gap between germline ends came to 13 bases. Germline CDR1 SGHAT, CDR2 FQDESV (reference sequence). The length of the CDR3 is 14 residues. The DNA of the CDR3 is TGTGCCAGCAGCCCGAGCCCTGATACCTACGAGCAGTACTTC. This sequence encodes CASSPSPDTYEQYF.

This chain uses TRBV14 with TRBJ1-5; no clear D. Trimming removed 1 base at V and 9 bases at J, with 10 bases between. Per germline, CDR1 SGHDN and CDR2 FVKESK. The CDR3 runs 13 residues. Here the CDR3 reads CASSQGQSGPQHF. Written as DNA, the CDR3 is TGTGCCAGCAGCCAAGGGCAGTCCGGGCCCCAGCATTTT.

The chain links TRBV5-6 to TRBJ1-1; D is ambiguous. The CDR3 is made up of 15 amino acids. Germline V gives CDR1 SGHDT, CDR2 YYEEEE. V lost 2 bases, J lost 1 base, and 12 bases lay in between. CDR3 in amino acids: CASSLILQENTEAFF. Written as DNA, the CDR3 is TGTGCCAGCAGCTTAATTCTTCAGGAGAACACTGAAGCTTTCTTT.

The chain joins TRBV2 to TRBJ2-7, with D possibly TRBD1 on 6 matching bases. V lost 8 bases to trimming and J lost 6 bases, with 17 bases between them. CDR1 is SNHLY and CDR2 is FYNNEI in the germline V gene. The CDR3 length is 13 residues. The DNA of the CDR3 is TGTGCCAGCTCCGAAACAGGGTACGGCGAGCAGTACTTC. It translates to CASSETGYGEQYF.

V and J are TRBV5-1 and TRBJ2-3, with 7 nucleotides matching TRBD2. CDR1 and CDR2 (germline): SGHRS, YFSETQ. The length of the CDR3 is 17 residues. V dropped 4 bases and J dropped 1; count of bases not matched to a gene: 12. The CDR3 region is CASSLYRAGVGTDTQYF. The CDR3 DNA reads as TGCGCCAGCAGCCTTTATCGGGCGGGAGTCGGCACAGATACGCAGTATTTT. The variable domain in full, completed from reference TRBV5-1 and TRBJ2-3, reads KAGVTQTPRYLIKTRGQQVTLSCSPISGHRSVSWYQQTPGQGLQFLFEYFSETQRNKGNFPGRFSGRQFSNSRSEMNVSTLELGDSALYLCASSLYRAGVGTDTQYFGPGTRLTVL.

A note on this clone: Other DNA sequences within the sample encode an identical CDR3. V gene TRBV28 combines with J gene TRBJ1-1; 7 bases fit TRBD1. After removal of 6 bases from V and 2 bases from J, the junction contained 6 bases not matched to a gene. The CDR3 covers 14 residues. Germline V gene sequence: CDR1 MDHEN, CDR2 SYDVKM. CDR3 sequence reads: CASRRQGGNTEAFF. The CDR3 DNA follows: TGTGCCAGCAGGAGACAGGGAGGTAACACTGAAGCTTTCTTT.

This clone was counted once. The J gene is TRBJ1-3, the V gene TRBV25-1; D gene ambiguous. V gave up 2 bases and J gave up 5 bases, with 19 bases separating them. CDR1 and CDR2 from the germline V gene are MGHDK and SYGVNS. This CDR3 region has 17 residues. The chain's CDR3 is CASSEQKAGQTRNTIYF. The CDR3 DNA follows: TGTGCCAGCAGTGAACAAAAGGCGGGCCAGACTAGAAACACCATATATTTT.

The chain uses TRBV27 and TRBJ1-5; D possibly corresponds to TRBD1 (6 bases). CDR3 length: 13 amino acids. From germline, CDR1 is MNHEY and CDR2 SMNVEV (reference sequence). Trimming cost V 8 bases and J 3 bases, with 11 bases left between them. The CDR3 is CASGTRNNQPQHF. DNA of the CDR3: TGTGCCAGCGGGACAAGGAACAATCAGCCCCAGCATTTT.

The chain joins TRBV28 to TRBJ1-2; a possible D gene is TRBD1 (6 bases). The CDR3 contains 15 residues. The V and J ends lost 3 bases and 7 bases respectively, with 18 bases between them. The germline gives CDR1 MDHEN, CDR2 SYDVKM. CDR3 in DNA: TGTGCCAGCAGTTTTTCTTCAAACAGGGTTCGTGGCTACACCTTC. This encodes CASSFSSNRVRGYTF.

The J gene is TRBJ2-1, the V gene TRBV7-8; a weak D match, TRBD1 (5 bases). V shed 1 base and J shed 4 bases, with 11 bases lying between them. Germline loops: CDR1 SGHVS, CDR2 FQNEAQ. The CDR3 length is 15 residues. DNA of the CDR3: TGTGCCAGCAGCTTAGGGGGCCTGGGGTACAATGAGCAGTTCTTC. It is translated as CASSLGGLGYNEQFF.

This chain joins TRBV18 and TRBJ1-3; D uncertain. This CDR3 spans 14 amino acids. The germline V and J ends were trimmed by 1 base and 0 bases, with 4 bases remaining between them. Germline V gene lookup returns CDR1 KGHSH and CDR2 LQKENI. The CDR3 DNA follows: TGTGCCAGCTCACCACAGAGCTCTGGAAACACCATATATTTT. The encoded protein is CASSPQSSGNTIYF.

This clone was observed a few times. This chain joins TRBV7-3 and TRBJ2-1; 9 positions match TRBD2. With 5 bases clipped from V and 4 bases from J, the junction kept 3 bases outside the gene matches. The germline gives CDR1 SGHTA, CDR2 FQGTGA. The CDR3 consists of 14 residues. CDR3 DNA: TGTGCCAGCAGCGCTAGCGGGATTTACAATGAGCAGTTCTTC. Protein: CASSASGIYNEQFF.

The V and J genes are TRBV7-2 and TRBJ2-1; D remains unclear. The CDR3 contains 13 residues. V lost 3 bases and J lost 7, with 10 bases in between. Germline V gene data show CDR1 as SGHTA and CDR2 as FQGNSA. The CDR3, as DNA: TGTGCCAGCAGCTTCGAATGGTGGAATGAGCAGTTCTTC. This translates into CASSFEWWNEQFF.

This clone has only one observation. This chain links TRBV2 with TRBJ1-1; D gene unclear. The V gene lost 7 bases and the J gene lost 5 bases, with 23 bases spanning the gap. This CDR3 spans 16 amino acids. Germline V lookup: CDR1 SNHLY, CDR2 FYNNEI. CDR3 loop: CASKASGGSALTEAFF. For the CDR3, the DNA is TGTGCCAGCAAGGCCTCAGGAGGGAGTGCCTTGACTGAAGCTTTCTTT.

This rearrangement joins TRBV15 to TRBJ1-1; D is possibly TRBD1 (6 bases). From germline, CDR1 is LNHNV and CDR2 YYDKDF (reference sequence). Trimming took 2 bases from V and 4 from J, leaving 11 bases between them. This CDR3 spans 14 amino acids. CDR3 sequence (DNA): TGTGCCACCAGCAGACGTGACAGGAGCACTGAAGCTTTCTTT. It encodes CATSRRDRSTEAFF.

The table lists this clone with a count of one. This rearrangement joins TRBV4-1 to TRBJ2-7; a weak D match, TRBD1 (5 bases). The CDR3 is 15 amino acids. Trimming left V 4 bases short and J 2 bases short, with 15 bases between. The V gene's germline CDR1 is MGHRA and CDR2 YSYEKL. In nucleotides, the CDR3 is TGCGCCAGCAGCCTATCAACAGGTACTCCCTACGAGCAGTACGTC. Translating gives CASSLSTGTPYEQYV.

The rearrangement joins TRBV6-1 to TRBJ1-2, with 9 bases matching TRBD1. V lost 6 bases, J lost 8 bases, and 7 bases stayed unmatched. CDR3 length: 13 residues. Germline lookup yields CDR1 MNHNS and CDR2 SASEGT. CDR3 in amino acids: CASSAGTGLGYTF. CDR3 in DNA: TGTGCCAGCAGCGCCGGGACAGGGTTGGGCTACACCTTC.

The chain joins TRBV5-4 to TRBJ1-2; a weak D match, TRBD1 (5 bases). Germline values: CDR1 SGHNT, CDR2 YYREEE (reference sequence). The CDR3 loop spans 13 amino acids. With 2 bases removed from V and 8 bases from J, the gap between germline ends came to 13 bases. The CDR3 DNA reads TGTGCCAGCAGCTTAAAAGGGGTATGGGGCTACACCTTC. Translating gives CASSLKGVWGYTF.

This clone has a count of ten or more. V usage is TRBV2 and J usage is TRBJ2-3; TRBD2 aligns across 8 bases. J lost 8 bases, V lost 8 bases, and 21 bases had no gene match. Germline V gene data show CDR1 as SNHLY and CDR2 as FYNNEI. The CDR3 covers 17 residues. CDR3 sequence (DNA): TGTGCCAGCCGACGGACATTAGCGGGAACCCCCAGGGGTACGCAGTATTTT. It specifies CASRRTLAGTPRGTQYF.

This sequence joins TRBV9 and TRBJ2-1; D not certain. Trimming left V 3 bases short and J 6 bases short, with 4 bases between. This CDR3 contains 11 residues. CDR1 SGDLS and CDR2 YYNGEE come from the germline V gene. DNA of the CDR3: TGTGCCAGCAGCGCCGCCAATGAGCAGTTCTTC. This encodes CASSAANEQFF.

The chain uses TRBV5-1 and TRBJ2-1, with D possibly matching TRBD1 (5 bases). CDR3 length: 13 amino acids. V was clipped by 0 bases and J by 5 bases, with 6 bases between them. Per the germline V gene, CDR1 is SGHRS and CDR2 is YFSETQ. CDR3 DNA sequence: TGCGCCAGCAGCTTGGGGACAAACAATGAGCAGTTCTTC. Its translation: CASSLGTNNEQFF.

This clone has just one count. The chain carries TRBV27 and TRBJ2-6; D tentatively reads TRBD1 or TRBD2 (5 bases each). CDR1 is MNHEY, CDR2 SMNVEV, per germline (reference sequence). The CDR3 runs to 18 residues. The V gene lost 7 bases and the J gene lost 2 bases, with 21 bases spanning the gap. The CDR3 spells CASTSLTGLIAGANVLTF. Written as DNA, the CDR3 is TGTGCCAGCACCTCGTTAACAGGACTGATAGCTGGGGCCAACGTCCTGACTTTC.

The rearrangement uses TRBV28 and TRBJ2-4, with unresolved D. The CDR3 length is 12 residues. Trimming stripped 5 bases from V and 10 bases from J, with 12 bases between. The germline V gene has CDR1 MDHEN and CDR2 SYDVKM. The chain's CDR3 is CASSRDRPIQYF. CDR3 nucleotides: TGTGCCAGCAGTCGTGATCGACCTATTCAGTACTTC.